The clone carrying this TCR beta chain was detected ten times or more. Its target is unknown. These data belong to a study of shared clonotypes between healthy human individuals. CDR3 length equals 14 residues. Trimming removed 0 bases at V and 7 bases at J, with 13 bases between. Per germline, CDR1 SGHRS and CDR2 YFSETQ. Whole-study results and caveats: Generation probabilities of non-shared clonotypes were lower (relative to those shared by all four donors).

Produced via immunoSEQ multiplex PCR; TCRdb's table is partial and in-frame only. Of 550,000 to 850,000 clones listed, approximately 79% are singletons. Recent acute infections and vaccinations were absent in the healthy HIV-negative adult donors. This receptor was obtained from a woman under 40 in good health. The sequenced material came from memory CD4+ T cells sorted from blood. Regarding subset: CD45RA-negative fraction. This chain links TRBV5-1 with TRBJ1-1; the D is unclear. The CDR3 coding sequence is TGCGCCAGCAGCTTGGTGGCGGGTCTGGGTGAAGCTTTCTTT. Protein sequence: CASSLVAGLGEAFF.